One sample yielded the 12 T cell receptor beta chains listed below, sequenced in a study of OX40 agonist ivuxolimab in advanced cancers. TCRdb keeps only in-frame clones here, not all; method: immunoSEQ multiplex PCR. The top ten clones hold 0.25% to 0.3% of a sample with 65,000 to 70,000 clones, approximately 90% of them seen once. The source material was CD4+ or CD8+ T cells sorted from blood, sampled in a trial of the OX40 agonist ivuxolimab. All receptors derive from an adult with an advanced solid tumor such as melanoma, head and neck, liver or kidney cancer.

J is TRBJ2-7 and V is TRBV7-7; TRBD2 matches 13 bases. Trimming cost V 5 bases and J 7 bases; bases outside gene matches: 8. This CDR3 has 15 residues. CDR1 and CDR2 from the germline V gene are SSHAT and FNYEAQ (reference sequence). The CDR3 sequence is CASSPGLAGAGEQYF. The CDR3 DNA reads TGTGCCAGCAGCCCCGGACTAGCGGGAGCAGGTGAGCAGTACTTC. Full variable domain (outside the CDR3, taken from reference TRBV7-7 and TRBJ2-7): GAGVSQSPRYKVTKRGQDVTLRCDPISSHATLYWYQQALGQGPEFLTYFNYEAQPDKSGLPSDRFSAERPEGSISTLTIQRTEQRDSAMYRCASSPGLAGAGEQYFGPGTRLTVT.

The genes are TRBV19 and TRBJ2-2, with 8 bases lining up with TRBD2. V shed 3 bases and J 5 bases; nucleotides not matched to a gene: 5. From germline, CDR1 is LNHDA and CDR2 SQIVND (reference sequence). This CDR3 is built from 15 residues. For the CDR3, the DNA is TGTGCCAGTAGTATCCTGGCGGGAGGAACCGGGGAGCTGTTTTTT. This encodes CASSILAGGTGELFF. The variable domain in full, completed from reference TRBV19 and TRBJ2-2, reads DGGITQSPKYLFRKEGQNVTLSCEQNLNHDAMYWYRQDPGQGLRLIYYSQIVNDFQKGDIAEGYSVSREKKESFPLTVTSAQKNPTAFYLCASSILAGGTGELFFGEGSRLTVL.

The chain is built from TRBV7-9 and TRBJ1-2; 9 bases are a match to TRBD1. The CDR3 totals 16 residues. Trimming took 1 base from V and 6 from J; bases not matched to a gene: 9. Germline assignment: CDR1 SEHNR and CDR2 FQNEAQ (reference sequence). This chain's CDR3 is CASSLVGTGWRNGYTF. CDR3 bases: TGTGCCAGCAGCTTAGTAGGGACAGGGTGGCGGAATGGCTACACCTTC.

This chain links TRBV6-1 with TRBJ2-3, with D perhaps assigned TRBD1 or TRBD2 (5 bases each). Trimming shortened V by 2 bases and J by 1 base, and 19 bases separated the two germline ends. The CDR3 runs 18 residues. CDR1 and CDR2 (germline): MNHNS, SASEGT. CDR3 protein: CASSERGRFARGTDTQYF. CDR3 in DNA: TGTGCCAGCAGTGAAAGGGGACGTTTCGCCCGGGGCACAGATACGCAGTATTTT.

The gene calls are TRBV7-3 and TRBJ2-5; possibly TRBD1 for D (5 bases). Trimming took off 2 bases at V and 5 bases at J, with 9 bases between the two ends. The V gene's germline CDR1 is SGHTA and CDR2 FQGTGA. This CDR3 contains 13 residues. The CDR3 DNA reads TGTGCCAGCAGCTTAGCAGGGAAGGAGACCCAGTACTTC. It yields the protein CASSLAGKETQYF.

DNA of the CDR3: TGTGCCAGCAGTTACTCGCGGGAATACTATGGCTACACCTTC. This codes for CASSYSREYYGYTF. The chain uses TRBV6-5 and TRBJ1-2, with D unresolved. V dropped 0 bases and J dropped 3 bases, with 8 bases sitting between them. Germline CDR1 MNHEY, CDR2 SVGAGI. CDR3 length equals 14 residues.

As to this clone: This CDR3 is also generated by other DNA sequences in the sample. V and J are TRBV18 and TRBJ2-7; D gene uncertain. The V gene's germline CDR1 is KGHSH and CDR2 LQKENI. Trimming pared 3 bases from V and 5 bases from J, leaving 11 bases between. This CDR3 comprises 13 residues. Written as DNA, the CDR3 is TGTGCCAGCTCACCGACACAATCTAACGAGCAGTACTTC. Protein sequence: CASSPTQSNEQYF.

The V and J genes are TRBV27 and TRBJ2-1, with D perhaps assigned TRBD1 or TRBD2 (6 bases each). Trimming pared 7 bases from V and 6 bases from J, leaving 10 bases between. The germline CDR1 and CDR2 sequences are MNHEY and SMNVEV (reference sequence). This CDR3 has 12 amino acids. CDR3 sequence reads: CASTKGGNEQFF. The CDR3 DNA follows: TGTGCCAGCACGAAGGGGGGCAATGAGCAGTTCTTC.

The chain links TRBV30 to TRBJ2-3; the match to TRBD2 covers 7 bases. Germline loops: CDR1 GTSNPN, CDR2 SVGIG (reference sequence). The CDR3 has 14 residues. After removal of 6 bases from V and 4 bases from J, the junction contained 10 bases not matched to a gene. The CDR3 region has the DNA TGTGCCTGCGGAAGAGGGAGGGTCCCAGATACGCAGTATTTT. Translating it yields CACGRGRVPDTQYF.

This chain joins TRBV5-3 and TRBJ1-3; possible D gene TRBD1, 5 bases. TRBV5-3 is an open reading frame whose function is uncertain. The V end lost 0 bases, the J end lost 0 bases, and 16 bases lay between the germline ends. This CDR3 comprises 18 residues. The CDR3 DNA reads TGTGCCAGAAGCTTGGAATTCTGGGACGCCAGCTCTGGAAACACCATATATTTT. Translation: CARSLEFWDASSGNTIYF.

This sequence joins TRBV7-2 and TRBJ1-3, with a tentative D call TRBD1 (6 bases). From germline, CDR1 is SGHTA and CDR2 FQGNSA. This CDR3 spans 15 amino acids. Trimming left V 2 bases short and J 0 bases short, with 8 bases between. The CDR3 is CASSLTRGSGNTIYF. The DNA for the CDR3 is TGTGCCAGCAGCTTAACCAGGGGCTCTGGAAACACCATATATTTT.

J is TRBJ2-2 and V is TRBV18; possible D gene TRBD2, 5 bases. The germline V gene has CDR1 KGHSH and CDR2 LQKENI. The V gene lost 2 bases and the J gene lost 0 bases, with 7 bases spanning the gap. The length of the CDR3 is 15 residues. CDR3 in DNA: TGTGCCAGCTCACCAGGGGAGACGAACACCGGGGAGCTGTTTTTT. This encodes CASSPGETNTGELFF.